What follows is one T cell receptor (beta chain) and its context. This sequence may be a read error, since a much larger clone differs from it by one base. This entry comes from a study of blood T cells in healthy people across ages. There are 14 residues in the CDR3. Germline V lookup: CDR1 SGHTA, CDR2 FQGNSA. A second roughly 6 to 12 cycle PCR used barcoded and J-beta primers. MiXCR was run by TCRdb on the 5' RACE reads, yielding one entry per CDR3 protein. In the table there are about 1.5 million distinct CDR3 sequences, under 55% of which are singletons. Sequencing was done on a sample of blood. The receptor comes from a woman younger than 30 in good health. The J gene is TRBJ2-4, the V gene TRBV7-2; D is unresolved. The CDR3 region is CAGSPVLAKNIQYF. In DNA, the CDR3 is TGTGCCGGCAGCCCAGTGCTAGCCAAAAACATTCAGTACTTC.